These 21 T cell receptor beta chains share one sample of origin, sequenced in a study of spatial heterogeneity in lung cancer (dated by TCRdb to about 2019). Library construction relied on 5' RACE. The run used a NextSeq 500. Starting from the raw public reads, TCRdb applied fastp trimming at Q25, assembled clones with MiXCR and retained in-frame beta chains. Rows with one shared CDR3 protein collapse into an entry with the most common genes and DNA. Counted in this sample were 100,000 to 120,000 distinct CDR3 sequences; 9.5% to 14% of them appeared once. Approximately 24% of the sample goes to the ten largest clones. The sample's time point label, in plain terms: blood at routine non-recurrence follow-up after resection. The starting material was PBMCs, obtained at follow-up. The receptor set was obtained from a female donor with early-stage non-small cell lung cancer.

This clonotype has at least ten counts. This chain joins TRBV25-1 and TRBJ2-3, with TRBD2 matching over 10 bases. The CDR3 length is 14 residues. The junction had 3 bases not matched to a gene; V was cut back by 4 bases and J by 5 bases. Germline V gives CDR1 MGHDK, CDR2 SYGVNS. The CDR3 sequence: CASSAQREGDTQYF. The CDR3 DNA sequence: TGTGCCAGCAGTGCGCAGCGGGAGGGAGATACGCAGTATTTT.

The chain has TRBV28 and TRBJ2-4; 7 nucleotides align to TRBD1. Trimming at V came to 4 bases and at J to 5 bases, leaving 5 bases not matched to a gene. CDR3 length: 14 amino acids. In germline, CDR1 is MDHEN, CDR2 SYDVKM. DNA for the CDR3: TGTGCCAGCAGTTCTGGACAGGCTCAAAACATTCAGTACTTC. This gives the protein CASSSGQAQNIQYF.

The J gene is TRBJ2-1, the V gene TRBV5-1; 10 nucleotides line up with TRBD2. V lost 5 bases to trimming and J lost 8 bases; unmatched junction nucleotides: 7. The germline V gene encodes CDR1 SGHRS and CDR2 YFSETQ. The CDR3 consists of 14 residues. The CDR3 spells CASSFASGSHEQFF. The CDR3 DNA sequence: TGCGCCAGCAGTTTCGCTAGCGGGAGTCATGAGCAGTTCTTC.

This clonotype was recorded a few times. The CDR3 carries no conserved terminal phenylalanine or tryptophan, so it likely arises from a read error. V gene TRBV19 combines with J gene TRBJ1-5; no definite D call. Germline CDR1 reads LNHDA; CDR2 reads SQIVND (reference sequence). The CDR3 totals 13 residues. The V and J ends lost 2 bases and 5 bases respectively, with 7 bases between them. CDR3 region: CASSITAHQPQHL. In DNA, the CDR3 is TGTGCCAGTAGTATAACAGCCCATCAGCCCCAGCATCTT.

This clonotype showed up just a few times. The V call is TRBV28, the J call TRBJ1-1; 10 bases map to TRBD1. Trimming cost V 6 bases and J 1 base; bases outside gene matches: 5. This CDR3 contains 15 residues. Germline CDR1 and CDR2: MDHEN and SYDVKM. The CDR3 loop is CASSRDRGTNTEAFF. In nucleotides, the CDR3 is TGTGCCAGCAGCCGGGACAGGGGAACGAACACTGAAGCTTTCTTT.

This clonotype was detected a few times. The CDR3 bases are TGTGCCAGCAGTAAACTCCGGGTCGGTGAAGCTTTCTTT. Amino acids: CASSKLRVGEAFF. This chain connects TRBV27 to TRBJ1-1, with no clear D. The CDR3 sequence is 13 residues long. Germline V gene lookup returns CDR1 MNHEY and CDR2 SMNVEV (reference sequence). Trimming pared 5 bases from V and 7 bases from J, leaving 14 bases between.

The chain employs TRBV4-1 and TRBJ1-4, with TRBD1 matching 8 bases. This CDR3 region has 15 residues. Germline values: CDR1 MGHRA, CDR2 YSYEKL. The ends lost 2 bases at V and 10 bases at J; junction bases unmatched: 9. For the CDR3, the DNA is TGCGCCAGCAGCCAAAGACTACAGGGGGAGTTAAAACTGTTTTTT. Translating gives CASSQRLQGELKLFF.

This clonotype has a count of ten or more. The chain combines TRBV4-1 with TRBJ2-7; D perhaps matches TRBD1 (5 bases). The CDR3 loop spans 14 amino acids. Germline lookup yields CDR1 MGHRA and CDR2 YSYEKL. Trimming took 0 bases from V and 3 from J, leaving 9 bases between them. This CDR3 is CASSQDAGRYEQYF. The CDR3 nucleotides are TGCGCCAGCAGCCAAGACGCAGGGCGCTACGAGCAGTACTTC.

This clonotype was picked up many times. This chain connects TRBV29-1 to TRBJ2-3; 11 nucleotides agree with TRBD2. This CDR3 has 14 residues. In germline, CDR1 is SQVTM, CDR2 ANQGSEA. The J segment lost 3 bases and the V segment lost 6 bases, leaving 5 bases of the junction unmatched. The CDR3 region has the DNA TGCAGCGTCGAGACTAGCGGGATTACAGATACGCAGTATTTT. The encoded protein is CSVETSGITDTQYF.

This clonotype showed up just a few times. The chain's CDR3 is CASSLRRDRELFF. CDR3 bases: TGTGCCAGCAGCTTAAGGCGGGATCGGGAGCTGTTTTTT. The chain links TRBV7-2 to TRBJ2-2; D is perhaps TRBD2 (6 bases). The germline V gene has CDR1 SGHTA and CDR2 FQGNSA. Trimming took 2 bases from V and 9 from J, leaving 10 bases between them. CDR3 length equals 13 residues. Drawing the rest from reference TRBV7-2 and TRBJ2-2, the complete variable domain is GAGVSQSPSNKVTEKGKDVELRCDPISGHTALYWYRQSLGQGLEFLIYFQGNSAPDKSGLPSDRFSAERTGGSVSTLTIQRTQQEDSAVYLCASSLRRDRELFFGEGSRLTVL.

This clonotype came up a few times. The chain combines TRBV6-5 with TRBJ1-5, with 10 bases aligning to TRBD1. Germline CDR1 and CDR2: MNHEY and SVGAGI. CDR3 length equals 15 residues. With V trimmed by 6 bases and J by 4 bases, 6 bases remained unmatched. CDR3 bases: TGTGCCAGCAGGCTAGGGACAGGGGTTAATCAGCCCCAGCATTTT. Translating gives CASRLGTGVNQPQHF.

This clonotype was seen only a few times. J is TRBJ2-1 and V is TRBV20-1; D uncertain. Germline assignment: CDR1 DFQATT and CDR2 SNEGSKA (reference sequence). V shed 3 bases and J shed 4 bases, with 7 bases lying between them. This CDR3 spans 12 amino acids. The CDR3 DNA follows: TGCAGTGCTAGGCCGCTGTACAATGAGCAGTTCTTC. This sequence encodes CSARPLYNEQFF.

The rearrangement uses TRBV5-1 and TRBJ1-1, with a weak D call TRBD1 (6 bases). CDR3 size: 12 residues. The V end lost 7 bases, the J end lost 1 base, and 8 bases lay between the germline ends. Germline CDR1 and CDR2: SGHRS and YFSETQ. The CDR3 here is CASRQENTEAFF. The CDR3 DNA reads TGCGCCAGCCGACAGGAGAACACTGAAGCTTTCTTT.

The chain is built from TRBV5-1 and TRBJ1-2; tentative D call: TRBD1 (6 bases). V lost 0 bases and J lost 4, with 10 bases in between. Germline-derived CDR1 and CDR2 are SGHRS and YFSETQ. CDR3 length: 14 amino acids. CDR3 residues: CASSLGQASYGYTF. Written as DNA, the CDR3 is TGCGCCAGCAGCTTGGGACAGGCTAGCTATGGCTACACCTTC.

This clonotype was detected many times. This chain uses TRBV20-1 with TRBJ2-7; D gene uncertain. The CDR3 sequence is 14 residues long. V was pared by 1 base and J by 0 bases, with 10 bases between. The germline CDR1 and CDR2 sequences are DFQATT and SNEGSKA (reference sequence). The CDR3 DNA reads TGCAGTGCTAGAGCCCCCCTGAGCTCCTACGAGCAGTACTTC. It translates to CSARAPLSSYEQYF.

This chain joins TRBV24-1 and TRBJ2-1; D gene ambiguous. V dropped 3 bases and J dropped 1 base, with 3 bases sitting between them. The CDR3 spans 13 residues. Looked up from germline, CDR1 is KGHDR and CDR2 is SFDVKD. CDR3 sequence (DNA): TGTGCCACCAGTGATCCATCCTACAATGAGCAGTTCTTC. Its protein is CATSDPSYNEQFF.

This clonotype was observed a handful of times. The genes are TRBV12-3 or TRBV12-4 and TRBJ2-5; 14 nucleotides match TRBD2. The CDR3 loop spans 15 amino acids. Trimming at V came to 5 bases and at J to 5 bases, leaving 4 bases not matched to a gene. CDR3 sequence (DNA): TGTGCCAGCAGTGTGGGGACTAGCGGGAGTGAGACCCAGTACTTC. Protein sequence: CASSVGTSGSETQYF.

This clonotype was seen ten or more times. CDR3 protein: CASSYGLALSNEQFF. The CDR3 bases are TGTGCCAGCAGTTATGGTCTAGCTTTAAGCAATGAGCAGTTCTTC. The chain couples TRBV6-5 to TRBJ2-1, with D perhaps TRBD2 (5 bases). Germline V gene sequence: CDR1 MNHEY, CDR2 SVGAGI. The CDR3 runs to 15 residues. The V end was cut by 3 bases, the J end by 6 bases, with 15 bases between.

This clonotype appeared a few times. DNA for the CDR3: TGCAGTGCTAGAGATGGCTCAACTAGCGTGGGTGAGCAGTTCTTC. It yields the protein CSARDGSTSVGEQFF. The rearrangement uses TRBV20-1 and TRBJ2-1; 7 positions agree with TRBD2. The CDR3 is 15 amino acids. Trimming at V came to 0 bases and at J to 9 bases, leaving 11 bases not matched to a gene. Germline CDR1 DFQATT, CDR2 SNEGSKA (reference sequence).

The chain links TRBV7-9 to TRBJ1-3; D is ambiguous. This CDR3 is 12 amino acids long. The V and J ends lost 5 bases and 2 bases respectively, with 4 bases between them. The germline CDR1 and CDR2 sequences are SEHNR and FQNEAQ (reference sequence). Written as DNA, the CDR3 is TGTGCCAGCAGCCCAGCTGGAAACACCATATATTTT. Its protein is CASSPAGNTIYF.

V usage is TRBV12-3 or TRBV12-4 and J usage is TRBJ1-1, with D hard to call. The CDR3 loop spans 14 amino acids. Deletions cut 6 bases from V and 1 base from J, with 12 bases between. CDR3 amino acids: CASSLGSANTEAFF. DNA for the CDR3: TGTGCCAGCAGCCTCGGCTCGGCGAACACTGAAGCTTTCTTT.